Listed below are T cell receptor beta chains from one sample, sequenced in a study of shared T cell receptors in the human thymus. Assay used: immunoSEQ multiplex PCR; TCRdb lists only in-frame clones, some missing. Of about 540,000 clones in the sample, around three quarters were seen once. The sample was also reused in another study, on human thymus T cells.

Sample: thymocytes. The receptors come from a boy under two years old with a congenital heart defect. Each CDR3 is given with its conserved first and last residue. D genes are given only for firm matches. The size entry is marked missing in some rows and otherwise reads once, few, many or a size class.

j_gene	abundance	v_gene	d_gene	CDR3nt	CDR3aa
TRBJ2-3	.	TRBV27	.	TGTGCCAGCATTGGAGACACAGATACGCAGTATTTT	CASIGDTDTQYF
TRBJ2-7	.	TRBV14	TRBD1	TGTGCCAGCAGCCAAGATTCCCCCGGACAGGACTACGAGCAGTACTTC	CASSQDSPGQDYEQYF
TRBJ1-1	.	TRBV30	.	TGTGCCTGGAGTGTAAGGGGCAGAAGCTCTGAAGCTTTCTTT	CAWSVRGRSSEAFF
TRBJ2-4	.	TRBV25-1	.	TGTGCCAGCGGACACCCACTAGCCAAAAACATTCAGTACTTC	CASGHPLAKNIQYF
TRBJ2-7	.	TRBV7-2	.	TGTGCCAGCAACTCCGATTGGAGCGAGCAGTACTTC	CASNSDWSEQYF
TRBJ2-1	.	TRBV7-2	.	TGTGCCAGCAGCCCTCATGGGAAGCGGAGAAGCTCCTACAATGAGCAGTTCTTC	CASSPHGKRRSSYNEQFF
TRBJ2-7	.	TRBV4-1	TRBD2	TGCGCCAGCAGCCAAGAAGGACTAGCGGGAGGTGGGGAGCAGTACTTC	CASSQEGLAGGGEQYF
TRBJ2-1	few	TRBV19	.	TGTGCCACCCAGGACAGGGGGAGACTAGCGGCCTACAATGAGCAGTTCTTC	CATQDRGRLAAYNEQFF
TRBJ1-1	.	TRBV2	.	TGTGCCAGCAGTGATACCCCACCTCAGACAAGGAACACTGAAGCTTTCTTT	CASSDTPPQTRNTEAFF
TRBJ2-7	few	TRBV10-3	.	TGTGCCATCAGTGAGTCGAGGTACTACGAGCAGTACTTC	CAISESRYYEQYF
TRBJ2-1	.	TRBV19	TRBD1	TGTGCCTCAACCCGCGGAGGGACAGGCTCCTACAATGAGCAGTTCTTC	CASTRGGTGSYNEQFF
TRBJ2-1	.	TRBV4-2	TRBD2	TGTGCCAGCAGCCAAGGCGCGACTAGCGGGGCTTACAATGAGCAGTTCTTC	CASSQGATSGAYNEQFF
TRBJ2-1	once	TRBV29-1	TRBD2	TGCAGCGTCTCCCAACTAGCGGGGGGGCCCCATGAGCAGTTCTTC	CSVSQLAGGPHEQFF
TRBJ1-5	.	TRBV30	TRBD1	TGTGCCTGGAGTGTACAGGGGCGGAATCAGCCCCAGCATTTT	CAWSVQGRNQPQHF
TRBJ2-1	.	TRBV27	TRBD2	TGTGCCAGCAGTTTATCGGTTAGCGGGGCTCCTGGGGCGTTCTTC	CASSLSVSGAPGAFF
TRBJ2-1	.	TRBV28	TRBD2	TGTGCCAGCAGTTTGCACCTCTCGAGGAGCGGGAGGGGGGATGAGCAGTTCTTC	CASSLHLSRSGRGDEQFF
TRBJ2-2	.	TRBV27	.	TGTGCCAGCAGTTTTGTGCTAGCCGGCGGGGAGCTGTTTTTT	CASSFVLAGGELFF
TRBJ2-7	.	TRBV15	TRBD1	TGTGCCACCAGCAATTTGGGACAGGGGGGCTACGAGCAGTACTTC	CATSNLGQGGYEQYF
TRBJ2-7	.	TRBV4-2	TRBD2	TGTGCCAGCAGCCAAGAGGCTAGCGGAATATCCTACGAGCAGTACTTC	CASSQEASGISYEQYF
TRBJ2-7	.	TRBV5-4	.	TGTGCCAGCAGCTTGGCCGATAGCTCCTACGAGCAGTACTTC	CASSLADSSYEQYF
TRBJ2-7	.	TRBV2	TRBD1	TGTGCCAGCAGTCCGGACAGGGGAAGGACCTACGAGCAGTACTTC	CASSPDRGRTYEQYF
TRBJ2-5	.	TRBV6-5	.	TGTGCCAGCAGCCCTAAAGAGAGCGGAGAGACCCAGTACTTC	CASSPKESGETQYF
TRBJ2-7	.	TRBV18	TRBD1	TGTGCCAGCTCATTCGGACAGGGGACCTCCTACGAGCAGTACTTC	CASSFGQGTSYEQYF
TRBJ2-1	.	TRBV5-6	TRBD2	TGTGCCAGCAGCTCTTTAGCGGGGACCCGAGACTTGCAGTTCTTC	CASSSLAGTRDLQFF
TRBJ2-5	.	TRBV29-1	.	TGCAGCGTTGAAGTGAACAGGCAAGAGACCCAGTACTTC	CSVEVNRQETQYF
TRBJ2-7	.	TRBV9	.	TGTGCCAGCAGCGTAGGCGAGGTTTTGTCCTACGAGCAGTACTTC	CASSVGEVLSYEQYF
TRBJ2-7	few	TRBV10-1	.	TGCGCCAGCAGTGATTACAGCTACGAGCAGTACTTC	CASSDYSYEQYF
TRBJ1-2	.	TRBV29-1	.	TGCAGCGTTCCTAGGTTCCAATATGGCTACACCTTC	CSVPRFQYGYTF